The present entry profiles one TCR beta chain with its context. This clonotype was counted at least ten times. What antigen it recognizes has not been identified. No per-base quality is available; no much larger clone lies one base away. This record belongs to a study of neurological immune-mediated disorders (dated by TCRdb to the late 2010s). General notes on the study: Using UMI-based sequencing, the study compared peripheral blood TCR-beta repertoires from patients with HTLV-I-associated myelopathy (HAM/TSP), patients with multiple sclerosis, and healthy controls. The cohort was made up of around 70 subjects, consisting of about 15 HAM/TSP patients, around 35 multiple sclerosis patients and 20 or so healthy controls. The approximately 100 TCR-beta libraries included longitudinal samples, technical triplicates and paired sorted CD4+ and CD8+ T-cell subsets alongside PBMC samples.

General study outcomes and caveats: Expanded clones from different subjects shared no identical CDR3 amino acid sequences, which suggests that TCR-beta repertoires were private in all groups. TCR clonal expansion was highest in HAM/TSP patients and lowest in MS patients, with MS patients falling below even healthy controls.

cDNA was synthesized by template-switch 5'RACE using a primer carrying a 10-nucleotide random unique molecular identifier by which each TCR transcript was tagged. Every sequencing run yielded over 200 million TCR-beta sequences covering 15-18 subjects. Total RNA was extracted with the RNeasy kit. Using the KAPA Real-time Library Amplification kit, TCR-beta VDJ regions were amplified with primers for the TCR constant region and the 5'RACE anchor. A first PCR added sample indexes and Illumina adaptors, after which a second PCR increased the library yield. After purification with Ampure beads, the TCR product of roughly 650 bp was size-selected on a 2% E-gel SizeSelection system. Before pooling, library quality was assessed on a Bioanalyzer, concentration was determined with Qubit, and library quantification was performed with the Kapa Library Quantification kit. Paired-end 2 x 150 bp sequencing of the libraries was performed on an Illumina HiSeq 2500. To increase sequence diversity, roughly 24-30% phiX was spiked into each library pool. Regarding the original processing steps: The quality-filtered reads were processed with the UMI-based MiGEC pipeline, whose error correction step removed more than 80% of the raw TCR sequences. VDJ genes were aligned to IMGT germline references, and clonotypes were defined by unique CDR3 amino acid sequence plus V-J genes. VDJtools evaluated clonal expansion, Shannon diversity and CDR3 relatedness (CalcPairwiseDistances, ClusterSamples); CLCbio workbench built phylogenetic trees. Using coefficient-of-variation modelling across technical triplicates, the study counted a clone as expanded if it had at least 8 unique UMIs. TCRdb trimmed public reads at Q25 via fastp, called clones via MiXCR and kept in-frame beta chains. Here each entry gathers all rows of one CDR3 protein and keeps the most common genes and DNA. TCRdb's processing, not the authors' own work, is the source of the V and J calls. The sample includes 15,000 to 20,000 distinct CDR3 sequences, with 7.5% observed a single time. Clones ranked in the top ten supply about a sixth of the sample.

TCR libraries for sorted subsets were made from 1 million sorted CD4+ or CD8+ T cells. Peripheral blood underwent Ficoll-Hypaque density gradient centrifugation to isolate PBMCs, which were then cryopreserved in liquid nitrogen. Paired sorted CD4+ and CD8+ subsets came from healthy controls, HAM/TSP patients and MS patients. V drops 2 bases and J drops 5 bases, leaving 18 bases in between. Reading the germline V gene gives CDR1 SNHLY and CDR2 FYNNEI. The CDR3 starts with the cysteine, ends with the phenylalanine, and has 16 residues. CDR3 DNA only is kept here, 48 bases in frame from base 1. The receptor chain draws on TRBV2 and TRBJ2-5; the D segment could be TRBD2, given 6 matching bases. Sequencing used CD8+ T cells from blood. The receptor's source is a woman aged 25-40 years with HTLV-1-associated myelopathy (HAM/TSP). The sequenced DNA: TGTGCCAGCAGTGAATCTTCCCGAAGCGGGTCGGAGACCCAGTACTTC. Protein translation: CASSESSRSGSETQYF.